This section outlines one T cell receptor beta chain sequence together with its context. The target antigen is unknown. A single record per CDR3 protein comes from TCRdb applying MiXCR to the reads. The sample holds hundreds of thousands of distinct CDR3 sequences, roughly a third seen once. The data derive from a study of T cell repertoires in cytomegalovirus infection. This CDR3 region has 14 residues. The V gene's germline CDR1 is KGHDR and CDR2 SFDVKD. Trimming removed 3 bases from V and 3 bases from J, with 8 bases in between. V and J are TRBV24-1 and TRBJ2-1; D gene uncertain. This sequence originates from a human donor in good health (CMV status not recorded). Some clones in this sample may be carry-over from other donors' samples. The sequencing here drew on cultured CD8+ T cells from PBMCs, taken from culture after CMV antigen stimulation. CDR3 loop: CATSDPRIYNEQFF. The CDR3 nucleotides are TGTGCCACCAGTGATCCCCGGATCTACAATGAGCAGTTCTTC.